The sequence of this T cell receptor (beta chain) was determined in a study of T cells in Graves' hyperthyroidism and ophthalmopathy. TCR beta CDR3 region amplification was performed from RNA transcripts. HTBI primers were employed in a first-round RT-PCR of the TCR CDR3. TCRdb called the multiplex PCR reads again in MiXCR, with one record for every CDR3 protein. This sample has about 640,000 distinct CDR3 sequences, with 20% found just once. This clonotype has a handful of counts. The antigen is undetermined. Study findings and constraints: Most clonotypes that expanded in the thyroid above 0.001 also showed up in blood.

Germline assignment: CDR1 MNHNS and CDR2 SASEGT. This CDR3 comprises 14 residues. V was trimmed by 5 bases and J by 0 bases, leaving 9 bases between them. V usage is TRBV6-1 and J usage is TRBJ2-3; unclear D gene. The sample consisted of blood. The TCR sequence derives from a man aged 30 to 45 with Graves' ophthalmopathy. CDR3 region: CASSTYPSTDTQYF. The CDR3 DNA sequence: TGTGCCAGCAGTACGTACCCTAGCACAGATACGCAGTATTTT.